The rows below give T cell receptor beta chains drawn from one sample of a study of T cell changes during pregnancy in multiple sclerosis. Clones were sequenced by immunoSEQ multiplex PCR, and TCRdb holds only the in-frame ones, with some missing. The table has around 97,000 clones, 90% seen once. The input for sequencing was peripheral blood, taken in the second trimester of pregnancy. All receptors come from a female donor in good health, enrolled as a control in a pregnancy study. CDR3s include the opening cysteine and the closing phenylalanine or tryptophan. A D gene is named only where the DNA matches it firmly. Size tells how often a clone was seen (once, few, many) or the class of an expanded clone, and some rows leave it out.

D gene: TRBD1
V gene: TRBV4-1
clone size: once
CDR3 length: 15
J gene: TRBJ1-2
CDR3 protein: CASSQESTGRNGYTF
CDR3 DNA: TGCGCCAGCAGCCAAGAGTCGACAGGGAGGAATGGCTACACCTTC

D gene: TRBD1
V gene: TRBV6-6
clone size: -
CDR3 length: 15
J gene: TRBJ1-1
CDR3 protein: CASSSLGQGNTEAFF
CDR3 DNA: TGTGCCAGCAGTTCCTTAGGACAGGGAAACACTGAAGCTTTCTTT

D gene: TRBD1
V gene: TRBV5-1
clone size: once
CDR3 length: 15
J gene: TRBJ1-5
CDR3 protein: CASSLAGQFNQPQHF
CDR3 DNA: TGCGCCAGCAGCTTGGCGGGACAGTTTAATCAGCCCCAGCATTTT

D gene: -
V gene: TRBV19
clone size: -
CDR3 length: 15
J gene: TRBJ1-2
CDR3 protein: CASSRPGDLYYGYTF
CDR3 DNA: TGTGCCAGTAGTCGCCCCGGGGATTTATACTATGGCTACACCTTC

D gene: -
V gene: TRBV5-6
clone size: -
CDR3 length: 16
J gene: TRBJ1-5
CDR3 protein: CASSLAVDYSNQPQHF
CDR3 DNA: TGTGCCAGCAGCTTGGCTGTAGATTATAGCAATCAGCCCCAGCATTTT

D gene: TRBD1
V gene: TRBV18
clone size: -
CDR3 length: 16
J gene: TRBJ1-2
CDR3 protein: CASSPTPSDRVYGYTF
CDR3 DNA: TGTGCCAGCTCACCGACACCGTCGGACAGGGTTTACGGCTACACCTTC

D gene: TRBD1
V gene: TRBV27
clone size: -
CDR3 length: 15
J gene: TRBJ1-5
CDR3 protein: CASSLGTGVNQPQHF
CDR3 DNA: TGTGCCAGCAGTTTAGGGACAGGGGTCAATCAGCCCCAGCATTTT

D gene: TRBD2
V gene: TRBV6-5
clone size: -
CDR3 length: 14
J gene: TRBJ2-5
CDR3 protein: CASSLAGGEETQYF
CDR3 DNA: TGTGCCAGCAGTTTAGCGGGAGGCGAAGAGACCCAGTACTTC

D gene: -
V gene: TRBV27
clone size: -
CDR3 length: 13
J gene: TRBJ2-7
CDR3 protein: CASSLRRGNEQYF
CDR3 DNA: TGTGCCAGCAGTTTGAGGAGAGGGAACGAGCAGTACTTC

D gene: TRBD1
V gene: TRBV12-5
clone size: -
CDR3 length: 14
J gene: TRBJ1-5
CDR3 protein: CASGGRGPNQPQHF
CDR3 DNA: TGTGCTAGTGGCGGCAGGGGGCCTAATCAGCCCCAGCATTTT

D gene: -
V gene: TRBV28
clone size: -
CDR3 length: 15
J gene: TRBJ1-2
CDR3 protein: CASSRGRRVPYGYTF
CDR3 DNA: TGTGCCAGTAGTCGGGGCCGGAGGGTACCCTATGGCTACACCTTC

D gene: TRBD1
V gene: TRBV30
clone size: -
CDR3 length: 15
J gene: TRBJ1-3
CDR3 protein: CAWGTGGHSGNTIYF
CDR3 DNA: TGTGCCTGGGGGACAGGGGGCCACTCTGGAAACACCATATATTTT